What follows is one T cell receptor (beta chain) and its context. The V gene's germline CDR1 is LNHNV and CDR2 YYDKDF (reference sequence). V was pared by 1 base and J by 2 bases, with 8 bases between. The CDR3 sequence is 14 residues long. The data were produced by immunoSEQ multiplex PCR, yet TCRdb's version contains in-frame clones alone and is incomplete. The table records about 370,000 clones, around 87% of them present only once. The data stem from a study of blood T cell repertoires in COVID-19. The wider study: The United States, Italy and Spain provided the acute and convalescent COVID-19 samples. T cells, B-cell-depleted T cells, or PBMCs supplied cDNA or gDNA.

Seattle's enrolled individuals joined amid active infection and were then monitored longitudinally. Material: peripheral blood. The chain carries TRBV15 and TRBJ1-1; D is ambiguous. The receptor was isolated from a woman aged 25-40 years with COVID-19, enrolled during active disease. The CDR3 DNA is TGTGCCACCAGCAGAGGAGGGCTCAACACTGAAGCTTTCTTT. Its translation is CATSRGGLNTEAFF.